Listed below are T cell receptor beta chains from one sample, sequenced in a study of blood T cells in healthy people across ages. MiXCR, applied by TCRdb to the 5' RACE reads, yields one record per CDR3 protein. The sample records 750,000 to 1,000,000 distinct CDR3 sequences, about 27% being singletons. The same specimen was also included in a second study, on T cells of mothers and their children.

The material sequenced was blood. These TCRs come from a woman in her thirties or forties in good health. Both conserved end residues are part of each CDR3. A D gene is named only where the DNA matches it firmly. Some rows have no size entry. The others give once, few or many, or a class for an expanded clone.

j_call cdr3_length v_call d_call clone_size cdr3_aa cdr3_nt
TRBJ1-1 17 TRBV9 TRBD1 - CASSATRAGTGATEAFF TGTGCCAGCAGCGCAACACGAGCCGGGACAGGGGCCACTGAAGCTTTCTTT
TRBJ2-5 14 TRBV27 TRBD1 - CASWDGQGIGTQYF TGTGCCAGCTGGGACGGACAGGGGATAGGGACCCAGTACTTC
TRBJ2-7 16 TRBV5-1 TRBD2 - CASSLIAGVVTYEQYF TGCGCCAGCAGCTTGATCGCGGGAGTGGTAACCTACGAGCAGTACTTC
TRBJ1-2 15 TRBV5-1 - - CAGSLDGSTNYGYTF TGCGCCGGCAGCTTGGACGGGAGTACTAACTATGGCTACACCTTC
TRBJ1-5 16 TRBV20-1 - few CSARRRQGSYNQPQHF TGCAGTGCTAGACGTCGGCAGGGGTCCTACAATCAGCCCCAGCATTTT
TRBJ1-1 13 TRBV10-3 - few CATLPGVNTEAFF TGTGCCACCCTTCCAGGGGTGAACACTGAAGCTTTCTTT
TRBJ1-1 15 TRBV10-3 - - CAISARDKGKTEAFF TGTGCCATCAGTGCCCGGGACAAGGGTAAGACTGAAGCTTTCTTT
TRBJ1-1 15 TRBV14 - - CASSPDRGQDTEAFF TGTGCCAGCAGCCCGGACCGGGGCCAGGACACTGAAGCTTTCTTT
TRBJ2-5 15 TRBV20-1 TRBD1 - CSARAGTGIQETQYF TGCAGTGCTAGAGCCGGGACAGGGATTCAGGAGACCCAGTACTTC
TRBJ2-5 14 TRBV7-9 - few CASSFIGRQETQYF TGTGCCAGCAGCTTTATCGGGAGACAAGAGACCCAGTACTTC
TRBJ2-3 16 TRBV4-3 - - CASSPNLGGSTDTQYF TGCGCCAGCAGTCCCAACCTCGGGGGAAGCACAGATACGCAGTATTTT
TRBJ2-3 12 TRBV3-1 - few CASSHIVDTQYF TGTGCCAGCAGCCACATCGTAGATACGCAGTATTTT
TRBJ2-5 15 TRBV3-1 - - CASSQEAPLRETQYF TGTGCCAGCAGCCAAGAAGCTCCCCTGCGAGAGACCCAGTACTTC
TRBJ2-1 15 TRBV5-6 - few CASSSLIKGGGEQFF TGTGCCAGCAGCTCCCTTATTAAGGGGGGAGGTGAGCAGTTCTTC
TRBJ2-1 15 TRBV9 TRBD2 few CASSVEVAGNRGQFF TGTGCCAGCAGCGTAGAAGTAGCGGGGAATCGGGGGCAGTTCTTC
TRBJ1-2 12 TRBV7-2 - few CALTRANYGYTF TGTGCCTTGACTCGCGCTAACTATGGCTACACCTTC
TRBJ1-2 14 TRBV3-1 - few CASSQAFGRRGYTF TGTGCCAGCAGCCAAGCGTTCGGACGGCGGGGCTACACCTTC
TRBJ2-5 15 TRBV24-1 TRBD1 many CATSPGQGNQETQYF TGTGCCACCAGTCCGGGACAGGGTAACCAAGAGACCCAGTACTTC
TRBJ1-2 13 TRBV5-4 - few CASSLGQSRGYTF TGTGCCAGCAGCTTGGGACAGTCCCGCGGCTACACCTTC
TRBJ1-1 15 TRBV7-2 - few CASSLVGLLNTEAFF TGTGCCAGCAGCTTAGTTGGATTACTGAACACTGAAGCTTTCTTT
TRBJ2-5 14 TRBV4-3 - - CASSPGALGDTQYF TGCGCCAGCAGCCCGGGGGCTTTGGGGGATACGCAGTACTTC
TRBJ2-5 14 TRBV18 TRBD1 - CASSPSHRGETQYF TGTGCCAGCTCACCCAGTCACAGGGGAGAGACCCAGTACTTC
TRBJ1-5 15 TRBV6-1 - few CASSPFYSYNQPQHF TGTGCCAGCAGTCCGTTTTACAGCTACAATCAGCCCCAGCATTTT
TRBJ1-2 13 TRBV29-1 - - CSVGDPADYGYTF TGCAGCGTGGGGGACCCGGCAGACTATGGCTACACCTTC
TRBJ2-7 10 TRBV6-7 - many CASPLYEQYF TGTGCCAGCCCCCTCTACGAGCAGTACTTC
TRBJ2-3 14 TRBV12-5 - - CASGLALFPDTQYF TGTGCTAGTGGTCTGGCCTTGTTTCCAGATACGCAGTATTTT
TRBJ1-2 13 TRBV3-1 - - CASSQGQKLGYTF TGTGCCAGCAGCCAAGGACAGAAGTTGGGCTACACCTTC
TRBJ2-3 13 TRBV7-3 - - CASSRILRGTQYF TGTGCCAGCAGTCGGATCCTACGGGGTACGCAGTATTTT
TRBJ2-4 16 TRBV27 - - CASSRLALEAKNIQYF TGTGCCAGCTCCAGACTCGCTCTCGAAGCCAAAAACATTCAGTACTTC